This is a list of T cell receptor beta chains from one sample in a study of cytomegalovirus exposure and HLA in healthy donors. Sequenced by immunoSEQ multiplex PCR; TCRdb stores in-frame clones only, minus some. Among around 59,000 clones listed, approximately 83% were seen once. Sample: PBMCs. The receptors stem from a human donor in good health. The CDR3 runs from the conserved cysteine through the conserved F or W. Fields, in order: clone size, D gene, V gene, J gene, CDR3 protein, CDR3 DNA. A D gene is named only where the DNA matches it firmly. Part of the rows lack a size; the others show once, few, many or a class for expanded clones.

>.|.|TRBV9|TRBJ2-2
CASSFGRGLTGELFF
TGTGCCAGCAGTTTTGGGCGGGGGCTAACCGGGGAGCTGTTTTTT
>few|TRBD1|TRBV6-5|TRBJ2-1
CASSYSDRGPYNEQFF
TGTGCCAGCAGTTACAGCGACAGGGGCCCCTACAATGAGCAGTTCTTC
>.|.|TRBV7-3|TRBJ2-1
CASSFSSYNEQFF
TGTGCCAGCAGCTTTAGCTCCTACAATGAGCAGTTCTTC
>.|TRBD2|TRBV29-1|TRBJ2-3
CSVAAGGPTDTQYF
TGCAGCGTTGCTGCGGGAGGCCCAACAGATACGCAGTATTTT
>medium-sized|.|TRBV6-1|TRBJ1-5
CASSLEAGGNQPQHF
TGTGCCAGCAGCCTAGAGGCAGGGGGCAATCAGCCCCAGCATTTT
>.|.|TRBV7-9|TRBJ2-2
CASSLFQGGGELFF
TGTGCCAGCAGCTTATTCCAGGGCGGCGGGGAGCTGTTTTTT
>.|.|TRBV10-1|TRBJ2-5
CASSESTGQETQYF
TGCGCCAGCAGTGAGTCGACGGGGCAAGAGACCCAGTACTTC
>.|.|TRBV10-3|TRBJ1-1
CAIGDNRAFF
TGTGCCATCGGCGACAATCGGGCTTTCTTT
>once|TRBD1|TRBV19|TRBJ2-5
CASSILGGWETQYF
TGTGCCAGTAGTATATTAGGGGGCTGGGAGACCCAGTACTTC
>.|TRBD1|TRBV19|TRBJ2-7
CASSAGTGGVYEQYF
TGTGCCAGTAGTGCCGGGACAGGGGGTGTCTACGAGCAGTACTTC
>.|TRBD2|TRBV30|TRBJ2-2
CAWTPQRGGVVGGELFF
TGTGCCTGGACTCCACAACGGGGGGGCGTCGTTGGCGGGGAGCTGTTTTTT
>.|TRBD1|TRBV11-2|TRBJ1-3
CASSLGDRVISGNTIYF
TGTGCCAGCAGCTTGGGGGACAGGGTTATCTCTGGAAACACCATATATTTT
>once|TRBD1|TRBV28|TRBJ1-5
CASGTGVYQPQHF
TGTGCCAGCGGGACAGGGGTTTACCAGCCCCAGCATTTT
>.|.|TRBV27|TRBJ2-7
CASSLITGIGSSYEQYF
TGTGCCAGCAGTCTAATAACAGGGATCGGAAGCTCCTACGAGCAGTACTTC
>.|.|TRBV6-5|TRBJ2-3
CASRVRRSTDTQYF
TGTGCCAGCAGGGTCAGGAGGAGCACAGATACGCAGTATTTT
>.|.|TRBV7-2|TRBJ2-5
CASSLVYFQETQYF
TGTGCCAGCAGCTTAGTTTACTTTCAAGAGACCCAGTACTTC
>.|.|TRBV7-2|TRBJ1-2
CASSFAPYGYTF
TGTGCCAGCAGCTTCGCGCCGTATGGCTACACCTTC
>.|.|TRBV7-3|TRBJ2-3
CASSPSPFQRTDTQYF
TGTGCCAGCAGCCCTAGCCCCTTCCAACGCACAGATACGCAGTATTTT
>.|.|TRBV7-9|TRBJ1-1
CASSLDRLQTFF
TGTGCCAGCAGCTTAGACAGGCTCCAAACTTTCTTT
>.|.|TRBV6-1|TRBJ1-5
CASSVGDRGHF
TGTGCCAGCAGTGTCGGAGACCGGGGGCATTTT
>.|.|TRBV28|TRBJ1-2
CASSFLTGGYTF
TGTGCCAGCAGTTTTTTGACTGGCGGCTACACCTTC
>few|.|TRBV7-9|TRBJ2-3
CASSRQLRTLRTDTQYF
TGTGCCAGCAGCCGACAGCTGAGAACTCTCCGCACAGATACGCAGTATTTT
>.|TRBD2|TRBV4-1|TRBJ2-3
CASSQLGLAASTDTQYF
TGCGCCAGCAGCCAATTGGGACTAGCTGCTAGCACAGATACGCAGTATTTT
>.|.|TRBV11-3|TRBJ2-3
CASSKGGKDTQYF
TGTGCCAGCAGTAAAGGGGGAAAAGATACGCAGTATTTT
>.|.|TRBV28|TRBJ1-2
CASSPQGGYTF
TGTGCCAGCAGTCCACAGGGTGGCTACACCTTC
>.|.|TRBV6-4|TRBJ2-5
CATSRSSESETQYF
TGTGCCACCAGTCGATCTAGCGAGTCGGAGACCCAGTACTTC
>.|.|TRBV2|TRBJ2-1
CASSEAGRGLSNEQFF
TGTGCCAGCAGTGAAGCGGGTAGAGGGTTAAGCAATGAGCAGTTCTTC
>.|.|TRBV19|TRBJ1-5
CASSITQLRPQHF
TGTGCCAGTAGTATAACACAGCTCCGTCCCCAGCATTTT
>.|TRBD2|TRBV11-3|TRBJ2-5
CASSLGRGDYQETQYF
TGTGCCAGCAGCTTAGGGCGGGGGGACTACCAAGAGACCCAGTACTTC
>once|.|TRBV7-9|TRBJ2-1
CASSLTAGLQGEFF
TGTGCCAGCAGCTTAACAGCGGGCCTCCAAGGGGAGTTCTTC
>few|.|TRBV2|TRBJ1-1
CASRSGGARTEAFF
TGTGCCAGCAGGAGCGGGGGGGCGCGGACTGAAGCTTTCTTT
>.|.|TRBV7-2|TRBJ1-2
CASSLVPVYGYTF
TGTGCCAGCAGCTTAGTGCCAGTCTATGGCTACACCTTC
>.|.|TRBV5-1|TRBJ2-6
CASSLAPGSGANVLTF
TGCGCCAGCAGCTTGGCCCCGGGCTCTGGGGCCAACGTCCTGACTTTC
>.|TRBD2|TRBV13|TRBJ2-7
CASSLGVAGLYEQYF
TGTGCCAGCAGCTTAGGGGTAGCGGGGTTGTACGAGCAGTACTTC
>few|.|TRBV5-4|TRBJ2-7
CASSWGAGARGQYF
TGTGCCAGCAGCTGGGGGGCGGGGGCCCGGGGGCAGTACTTC
>.|.|TRBV11-2|TRBJ2-7
CASNVGGYEQYF
TGTGCCAGCAACGTAGGGGGCTACGAGCAGTACTTC
>.|.|TRBV7-9|TRBJ1-1
CASTVKGHRFAEAFF
TGTGCCAGCACCGTCAAGGGACACAGGTTCGCTGAAGCTTTCTTT